What follows is one T cell receptor beta chain and its context. The CDR3 is 13 residues long. V gave up 3 bases and J gave up 1 base, with 3 bases separating them. From germline, CDR1 is MNHNS and CDR2 SASEGT. These data belong to a study of blood T cell repertoires in COVID-19. The data were produced by immunoSEQ multiplex PCR, yet TCRdb's version contains in-frame clones alone and is incomplete. The table shows 240,000 or so clones, with approximately 87% occurring only once. Sequencing input: peripheral blood. The TCR was taken from a man between 60 and 75 years old with acute or convalescent COVID-19. V gene TRBV6-1 combines with J gene TRBJ2-2; D ambiguous. DNA for the CDR3: TGTGCCAGCAGTGACGGGAACACCGGGGAGCTGTTTTTT. This encodes CASSDGNTGELFF.